Shown below are 3 T cell receptor beta chains from a single sample sequenced in a study of T-cell memory formation after mild COVID-19. One entry per CDR3 protein results from TCRdb running MiXCR on the 5' RACE reads. The repertoire includes fewer than 700,000 distinct CDR3 sequences, over 15% of them detected once, and 12% sits in the top ten. The sequenced sample consisted of PBMCs or a T cell subset sorted from them (not recorded which). Receptor source: an adult woman who had mild COVID-19 (a few samples of this study predate the infection). Cell type and time point are not known.

This clonotype was counted many times. V usage is TRBV5-1 and J usage is TRBJ1-5, with D perhaps matching TRBD1 (5 bases). Trimming took off 4 bases at V and 0 bases at J, with 11 bases between the two ends. The CDR3 length is 15 residues. Germline values: CDR1 SGHRS, CDR2 YFSETQ. The CDR3 reads CASSPEGYSNQPQHF. CDR3 DNA: TGCGCCAGCAGCCCGGAGGGGTATAGCAATCAGCCCCAGCATTTT.

V gene TRBV6-5 combines with J gene TRBJ2-7; the D gene is possibly TRBD1 (6 bases). Trimming took off 2 bases at V and 0 bases at J, with 14 bases between the two ends. Germline V lookup: CDR1 MNHEY, CDR2 SVGAGI. The CDR3 runs to 16 residues. The chain's CDR3 is CASSYGGLAYSYEQYF. DNA of the CDR3: TGTGCCAGCAGTTACGGGGGCTTAGCTTACTCCTACGAGCAGTACTTC.

This clonotype was counted a few times. The CDR3 is CASRSSSEAFF. Written as DNA, the CDR3 is TGTGCCAGCAGATCCTCCAGCGAAGCTTTCTTT. The chain recombines TRBV25-1 with TRBJ1-1; D unclear. Germline V gene lookup returns CDR1 MGHDK and CDR2 SYGVNS. V lost 6 bases and J 8 bases, leaving 10 bases between the germline ends. The CDR3 covers 11 residues.